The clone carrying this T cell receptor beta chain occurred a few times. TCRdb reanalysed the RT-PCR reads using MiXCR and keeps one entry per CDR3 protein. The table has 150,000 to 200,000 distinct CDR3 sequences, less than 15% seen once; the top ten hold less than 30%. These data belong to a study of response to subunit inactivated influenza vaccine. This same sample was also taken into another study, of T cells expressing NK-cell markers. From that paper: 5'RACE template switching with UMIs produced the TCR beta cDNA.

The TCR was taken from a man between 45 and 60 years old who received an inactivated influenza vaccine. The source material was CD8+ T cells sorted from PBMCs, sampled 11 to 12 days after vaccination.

The DNA of the CDR3 is TGCGCCAGCAGCCAAAATCGATTTGGACAGGGAAACACCATATATTTT. Its protein is CASSQNRFGQGNTIYF. V and J are TRBV4-1 and TRBJ1-3; the D gene is possibly TRBD1 (6 bases). Germline CDR1 is MGHRA and CDR2 is YSYEKL. CDR3 length: 16 amino acids. The V end lost 2 bases, the J end lost 4 bases, and 15 bases lay between the germline ends.